The rows below give T cell receptor beta chains drawn from one sample of a study of T-cell memory formation after mild COVID-19. MiXCR was run by TCRdb on the 5' RACE reads, yielding one entry per CDR3 protein. The table lists 110,000 to 150,000 distinct CDR3 sequences, almost 25% of them singletons. Source material: PBMCs or a T cell subset sorted from them (not recorded which). These receptor sequences come from an adult woman who had mild COVID-19 (a few samples of this study predate the infection). Cell type and time point are not known. Each CDR3 is given with its conserved first and last residue. Each record gives: clone size, D gene, J gene, V gene, CDR3 DNA, CDR3 protein. A D gene is named only where the DNA matches it firmly. A clone size is listed for some rows: how often the clone was seen (once, few, many), or a class if it is expanded.

few,TRBD1,TRBJ1-5,TRBV15,TGTGCCACCAGCTCACGGACAGGAGGCAATCAGCCCCAGCATTTT,CATSSRTGGNQPQHF
NA,NA,TRBJ2-1,TRBV19,TGTGCCAGTGCGCCGGACGAGGAGAATGAGCAGTTCTTC,CASAPDEENEQFF
NA,TRBD2,TRBJ2-7,TRBV20-1,TGCAGTGCCAGAGGACTAGCCGAGCAGTACTTC,CSARGLAEQYF
few,TRBD2,TRBJ2-1,TRBV30,TGTGCCTGGAGTATAGGACTAGGGGTCAATGAGCAGTTCTTC,CAWSIGLGVNEQFF
few,NA,TRBJ2-5,TRBV21-1,TGTGCCAGCCCTAGGGGGGCCAAGACCCAGTACTTC,CASPRGAKTQYF
NA,NA,TRBJ2-1,TRBV11-2,TGTGCCAGCAGCTCCTCTTGGGCGGTCAGCAACTACAATGAGCAGTTCTTC,CASSSSWAVSNYNEQFF
few,NA,TRBJ2-7,TRBV5-5,TGTGCCAGCAGGTCCTCCGGGACCAACCCCTACGAGCAGTACTTC,CASRSSGTNPYEQYF
few,TRBD1,TRBJ1-1,TRBV11-2,TGTGCCAGCAGCTTAGACGGGACAGGGGGCACTGAAGCTTTCTTT,CASSLDGTGGTEAFF
few,TRBD1,TRBJ2-2,TRBV12-3/TRBV12-4,TGTGCCAGCACCACCGCGGGACAGGGGTACACCGGGGAGCTGTTTTTT,CASTTAGQGYTGELFF
NA,NA,TRBJ1-5,TRBV7-9,TGTGCCAGCAGCCCCGGCAAGAATCAGCCCCAGCATTTT,CASSPGKNQPQHF
few,TRBD1,TRBJ1-1,TRBV4-3,TGCGCCAGCAGCCAAGATCGGACAGGGTATACTGAAGCTTTCTTT,CASSQDRTGYTEAFF
NA,TRBD1,TRBJ2-7,TRBV20-1,TGCAGTGCTAGAGACCCAGGGGGCCCAACCTACGAGCAGTACTTC,CSARDPGGPTYEQYF
NA,TRBD1,TRBJ1-1,TRBV7-9,TGTGCCAGCAGCATAACAGGGGGGGGAGTGAACACTGAAGCTTTCTTT,CASSITGGGVNTEAFF
NA,TRBD1,TRBJ2-7,TRBV20-1,TGCAGTGCGGCCGCCGGGACAGGGCCCTCCTACGAGCAGTACTTC,CSAAAGTGPSYEQYF
NA,TRBD1,TRBJ2-3,TRBV24-1,TGTGCCACAGGACAGGGACCCAGAGATACGCAGTATTTT,CATGQGPRDTQYF
NA,NA,TRBJ1-3,TRBV7-9,TGTGCCAGCAGCACCCCCAGGGTCTCGGCTGGAAACACCATATATTTT,CASSTPRVSAGNTIYF
NA,TRBD1,TRBJ2-1,TRBV29-1,TGCAGCGTTGAAGAGGTGGCTCAGGGGGAAGACAATGAGCAGTTCTTC,CSVEEVAQGEDNEQFF
many,NA,TRBJ2-1,TRBV7-9,TGTGCCAGCAGCTTAGGGCTTGAAAATGAGCAGTTCTTC,CASSLGLENEQFF
few,NA,TRBJ2-7,TRBV29-1,TGCAGCGTTGAAGGTATGACAGGGCAGTACTTC,CSVEGMTGQYF
NA,NA,TRBJ2-1,TRBV4-1,TGCGCCAGCAGCCAAGAAGAGGGAGATGAGCAGTTCTTC,CASSQEEGDEQFF
few,NA,TRBJ2-7,TRBV27,TGTGCCAGCAGCTACACAGTCGGATACGAGCAGTACTTC,CASSYTVGYEQYF
few,NA,TRBJ2-7,TRBV5-1,TGCGCCAGCAGCTCGCCGGATAGGGATCACTACGAGCAGTACTTC,CASSSPDRDHYEQYF
NA,TRBD2,TRBJ2-1,TRBV6-2/TRBV6-3,TGTGCCAGCAGTTACACCGACGGGACTAGCGGGCGTAATGAGCAGTTCTTC,CASSYTDGTSGRNEQFF
NA,NA,TRBJ2-7,TRBV29-1,TGCAGCGTCCAGGGCCCGGCGGGGTTTTACTACGAGCAGTACTTC,CSVQGPAGFYYEQYF
few,NA,TRBJ1-5,TRBV12-3/TRBV12-4,TGTGCCAGCAGTTTTATTGGCCAGCCCCAGCATTTT,CASSFIGQPQHF
NA,NA,TRBJ2-7,TRBV5-1,TGCGCCAGCAGCCAGGACGGTTACTACATCGAGCAGTACTTC,CASSQDGYYIEQYF
few,NA,TRBJ1-1,TRBV11-3,TGTGCCAGCAGCTTAGGACAACTTGAAGCTTTCTTT,CASSLGQLEAFF
NA,NA,TRBJ2-7,TRBV27,TGTGCCAGCAGTTTATCAACGGGATTTATCTACGAGCAGTACTTC,CASSLSTGFIYEQYF
few,TRBD1,TRBJ2-7,TRBV27,TGTGCCAGCAGTTTTGGCGGCAGGGGGCATTACGAGCAGTACTTC,CASSFGGRGHYEQYF
NA,NA,TRBJ2-3,TRBV27,TGTGCCAGCAGCCGCCCAGGGGATACGCAGTATTTT,CASSRPGDTQYF
NA,NA,TRBJ2-7,TRBV19,TGTGCCAGTAGCGGCATCGGACGGACGAGCTCCTACGAGCAGTACTTC,CASSGIGRTSSYEQYF
NA,TRBD2,TRBJ2-1,TRBV6-5,TGTGCCAGCAGTTACCAAACTAGCGGACCAAGGTACAATGAGCAGTTCTTC,CASSYQTSGPRYNEQFF
NA,NA,TRBJ2-5,TRBV12-3/TRBV12-4,TGTGCCAGCAGTTTTGGGGGAGAGACCCAGTACTTC,CASSFGGETQYF
NA,NA,TRBJ2-1,TRBV7-9,TGTGCCAGCAGCTTCAGTCAGGGGGGCAATGAGCAGTTCTTC,CASSFSQGGNEQFF
NA,NA,TRBJ1-4,TRBV7-2,TGTGCCAGCAGCTTAGCGGGAGGTGCTGAAAAACTGTTTTTT,CASSLAGGAEKLFF
NA,NA,TRBJ1-1,TRBV20-1,TGCAGTGTTCCTCAGCCGGGCTTGGACACTGAAGCTTTCTTT,CSVPQPGLDTEAFF
NA,NA,TRBJ1-1,TRBV9,TGTGCCAGCAGCGCCCGCCGGAGGGACGGGAACACTGAAGCTTTCTTT,CASSARRRDGNTEAFF
few,NA,TRBJ2-5,TRBV11-2,TGTGCCAGCAGCTTCAACGGGGGGACCCAGTACTTC,CASSFNGGTQYF
NA,TRBD1,TRBJ1-6,TRBV6-5,TGTGCCAGCAGGTCGAGACAGGGGTCGTCACCCCTCCACTTT,CASRSRQGSSPLHF
few,NA,TRBJ2-7,TRBV6-2/TRBV6-3,TGTGCCAGCAGTTTCCCACCGGCGGGCAGGGATGGTCCCTACGAGCAGTACTTC,CASSFPPAGRDGPYEQYF
few,NA,TRBJ2-1,TRBV11-1,TGTGCCAGCAGCTGGACTTCAAATGAGCAGTTCTTC,CASSWTSNEQFF
few,TRBD1,TRBJ2-1,TRBV7-8,TGTGCCAGCAGACCTTCATCGGGACAGGGGATCGATGAGCAGTTCTTC,CASRPSSGQGIDEQFF
NA,NA,TRBJ2-7,TRBV11-2,TGTGCCAGCACCCCCCGTCAGGGAAGCTCCTACGAGCAGTACTTC,CASTPRQGSSYEQYF
few,TRBD1,TRBJ2-7,TRBV6-6,TGTGCCAGCAGCATCGGGACAGGGGTTCGGTACGAGCAGTACTTC,CASSIGTGVRYEQYF
NA,TRBD1,TRBJ1-2,TRBV7-2,TGTGCCAGCCCACGAGACAGGGGGGTCGGTAACTATGGCTACACCTTC,CASPRDRGVGNYGYTF
NA,NA,TRBJ2-4,TRBV21-1,TGTGCCAGCTCCTATCCCCGGCTGCAGGGCGGTGGGGCCAAAAACATTCAGTACTTC,CASSYPRLQGGGAKNIQYF
NA,NA,TRBJ2-1,TRBV7-9,TGTGCCAGCAGCCTACAGGGTCGCAATGAGCAGTTCTTC,CASSLQGRNEQFF
NA,TRBD1,TRBJ2-3,TRBV5-1,TGCGCCAGCAGCGAGGGACAGGGACCAGATACGCAGTATTTT,CASSEGQGPDTQYF
NA,NA,TRBJ2-5,TRBV5-1,TGCGCCAGCAGGGGCGAAGGAACGGAGACCCAGTACTTC,CASRGEGTETQYF
NA,TRBD1,TRBJ1-5,TRBV6-2/TRBV6-3,TGTGCCAGCAGTGACCAGGGACAGCCAAATCAGCCCCAGCATTTT,CASSDQGQPNQPQHF
NA,NA,TRBJ1-1,TRBV12-3/TRBV12-4,TGTGCCAGCAGTGGCTTGAACACTGAAGCTTTCTTT,CASSGLNTEAFF
NA,NA,TRBJ2-2,TRBV4-1,TGCGCCAGCAGCCGGGACGGCACCGGGGAGCTGTTTTTT,CASSRDGTGELFF
few,NA,TRBJ1-1,TRBV12-3/TRBV12-4,TGTGCCAGCAGTCGCTCGGGCACTGAAGCTTTCTTT,CASSRSGTEAFF
few,NA,TRBJ2-3,TRBV7-3,TGTGCCAGCAGCTTAACAGGGGCCTACACAGATACGCAGTATTTT,CASSLTGAYTDTQYF
few,NA,TRBJ2-1,TRBV27,TGTGCCAGCAGCCTGGGGGGTTCTGGCAATGAGCAGTTCTTC,CASSLGGSGNEQFF
few,NA,TRBJ2-7,TRBV2,TGTGCCAGCAGTGGCGTCAAAAGCTCCTACGAGCAGTACTTC,CASSGVKSSYEQYF
few,NA,TRBJ2-1,TRBV7-9,TGTGCCGGCGGGGAGGCCGCGCTTAATGAGCAGTTCTTC,CAGGEAALNEQFF
few,TRBD1,TRBJ1-1,TRBV27,TGTGCCACGGGGACAGGGCGAGAAGCTTTCTTT,CATGTGREAFF
NA,NA,TRBJ2-5,TRBV7-9,TGTGCCAGCAGCTTAGGCGGTTCGGGGAGCCAGTACTTC,CASSLGGSGSQYF